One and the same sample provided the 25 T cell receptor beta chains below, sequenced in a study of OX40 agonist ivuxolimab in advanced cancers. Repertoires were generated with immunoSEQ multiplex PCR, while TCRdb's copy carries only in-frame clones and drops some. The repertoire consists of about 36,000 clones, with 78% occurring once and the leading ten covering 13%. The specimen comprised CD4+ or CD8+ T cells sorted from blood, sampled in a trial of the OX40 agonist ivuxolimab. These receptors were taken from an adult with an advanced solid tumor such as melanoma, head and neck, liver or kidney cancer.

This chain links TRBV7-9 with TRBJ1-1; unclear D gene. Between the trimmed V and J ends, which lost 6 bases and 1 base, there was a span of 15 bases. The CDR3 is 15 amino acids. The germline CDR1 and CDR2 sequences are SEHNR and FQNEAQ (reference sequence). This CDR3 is CASSSSRNSNTEAFF. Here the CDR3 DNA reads TGTGCCAGCAGTTCCTCAAGGAATTCGAACACTGAAGCTTTCTTT. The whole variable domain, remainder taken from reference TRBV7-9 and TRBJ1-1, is DTGVSQNPRHKITKRGQNVTFRCDPISEHNRLYWYRQTLGQGPEFLTYFQNEAQLEKSRLLSDRFSAERPKGSFSTLEIQRTEQGDSAMYLCASSSSRNSNTEAFFGQGTRLTVV.

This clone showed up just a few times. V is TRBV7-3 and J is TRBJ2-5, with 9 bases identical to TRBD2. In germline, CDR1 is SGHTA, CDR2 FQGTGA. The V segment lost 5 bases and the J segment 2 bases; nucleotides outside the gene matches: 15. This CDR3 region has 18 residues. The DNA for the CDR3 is TGTGCCAGCAGCCCAAGCGGGAGCGGGGGGTCGCGTCAAGAGACCCAGTACTTC. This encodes CASSPSGSGGSRQETQYF. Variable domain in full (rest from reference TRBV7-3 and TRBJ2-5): GAGVSQTPSNKVTEKGKYVELRCDPISGHTALYWYRQSLGQGPEFLIYFQGTGAADDSGLPNDRFFAVRPEGSVSTLKIQRTERGDSAVYLCASSPSGSGGSRQETQYFGPGTRLLVL.

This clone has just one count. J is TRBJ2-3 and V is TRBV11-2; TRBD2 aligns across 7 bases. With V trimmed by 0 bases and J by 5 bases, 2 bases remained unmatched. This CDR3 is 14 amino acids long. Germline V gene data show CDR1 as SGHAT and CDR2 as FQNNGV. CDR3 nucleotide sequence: TGTGCCAGCAGCTTAGAACTAGCGAGAGATACGCAGTATTTT. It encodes CASSLELARDTQYF.

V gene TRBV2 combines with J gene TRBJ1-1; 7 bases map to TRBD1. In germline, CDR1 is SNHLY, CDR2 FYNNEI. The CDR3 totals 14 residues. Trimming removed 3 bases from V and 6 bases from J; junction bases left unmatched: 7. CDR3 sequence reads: CASSDWGTDPEAFF. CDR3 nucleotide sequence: TGTGCCAGCAGTGACTGGGGGACAGACCCTGAAGCTTTCTTT.

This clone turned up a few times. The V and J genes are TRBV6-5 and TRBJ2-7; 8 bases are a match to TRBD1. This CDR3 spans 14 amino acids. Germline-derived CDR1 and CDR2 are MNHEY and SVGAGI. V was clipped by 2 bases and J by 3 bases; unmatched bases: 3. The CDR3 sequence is CASSYDRGYYEQYF. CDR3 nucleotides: TGTGCCAGCAGTTACGACAGGGGATACTACGAGCAGTACTTC.

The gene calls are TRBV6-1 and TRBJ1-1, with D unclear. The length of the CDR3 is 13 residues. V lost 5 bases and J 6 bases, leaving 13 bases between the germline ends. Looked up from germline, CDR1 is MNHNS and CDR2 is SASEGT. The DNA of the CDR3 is TGTGCCAGCAGTTCCTGGATCAGGTCTGAAGCTTTCTTT. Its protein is CASSSWIRSEAFF.

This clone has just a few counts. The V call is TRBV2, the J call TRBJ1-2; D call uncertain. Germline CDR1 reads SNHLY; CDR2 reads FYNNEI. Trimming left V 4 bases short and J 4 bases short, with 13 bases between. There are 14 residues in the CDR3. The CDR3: CASSGGFRRYGYTF. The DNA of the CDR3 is TGTGCCAGCAGTGGCGGTTTTCGGCGCTATGGCTACACCTTC.

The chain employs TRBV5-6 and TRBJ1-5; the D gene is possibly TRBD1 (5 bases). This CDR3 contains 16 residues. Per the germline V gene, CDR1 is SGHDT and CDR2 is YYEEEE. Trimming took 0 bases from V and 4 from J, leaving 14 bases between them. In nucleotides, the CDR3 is TGTGCCAGCAGCTTGGCCGGCGGGGGGAGAAATCAGCCCCAGCATTTT. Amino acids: CASSLAGGGRNQPQHF.

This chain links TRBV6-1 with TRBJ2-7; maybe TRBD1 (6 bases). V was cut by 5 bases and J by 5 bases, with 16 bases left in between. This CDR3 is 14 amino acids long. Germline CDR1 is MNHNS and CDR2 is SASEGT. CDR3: CASSLLSGVNEQYF. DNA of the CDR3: TGTGCCAGCAGTCTATTATCAGGGGTCAACGAGCAGTACTTC.

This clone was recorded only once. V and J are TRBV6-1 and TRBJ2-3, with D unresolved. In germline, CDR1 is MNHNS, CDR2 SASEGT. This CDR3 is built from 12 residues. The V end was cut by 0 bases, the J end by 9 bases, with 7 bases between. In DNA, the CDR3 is TGTGCCAGCAGTGAAGCGAGGCGGACGCAGTATTTT. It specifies CASSEARRTQYF.

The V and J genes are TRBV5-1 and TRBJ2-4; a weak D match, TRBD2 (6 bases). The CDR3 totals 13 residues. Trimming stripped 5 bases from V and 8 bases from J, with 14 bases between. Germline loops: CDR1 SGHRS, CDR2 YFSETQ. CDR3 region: CASSPGTGDIQYF. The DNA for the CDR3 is TGCGCCAGCAGTCCCGGGACGGGGGACATTCAGTACTTC.

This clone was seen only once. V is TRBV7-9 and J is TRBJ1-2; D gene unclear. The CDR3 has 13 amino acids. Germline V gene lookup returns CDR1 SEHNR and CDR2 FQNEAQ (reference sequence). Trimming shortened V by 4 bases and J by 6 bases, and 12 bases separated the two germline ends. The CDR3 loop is CASSSGPWDGYTF. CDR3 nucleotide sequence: TGTGCCAGCAGCTCCGGGCCCTGGGATGGCTACACCTTC.

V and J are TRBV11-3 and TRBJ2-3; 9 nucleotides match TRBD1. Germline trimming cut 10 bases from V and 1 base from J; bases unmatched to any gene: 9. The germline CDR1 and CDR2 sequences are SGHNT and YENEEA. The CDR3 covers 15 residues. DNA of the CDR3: TGTGCCACCCCTGGCACAGGGGGCTGCACAGATACGCAGTATTTT. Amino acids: CATPGTGGCTDTQYF.

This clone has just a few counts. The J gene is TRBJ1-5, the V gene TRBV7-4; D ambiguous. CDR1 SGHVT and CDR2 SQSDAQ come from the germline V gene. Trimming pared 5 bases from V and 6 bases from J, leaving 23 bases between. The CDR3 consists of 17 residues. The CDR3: CASSARIGNLGPQPQHF. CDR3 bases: TGTGCCAGCAGCGCCAGAATCGGGAATCTAGGACCTCAGCCCCAGCATTTT.

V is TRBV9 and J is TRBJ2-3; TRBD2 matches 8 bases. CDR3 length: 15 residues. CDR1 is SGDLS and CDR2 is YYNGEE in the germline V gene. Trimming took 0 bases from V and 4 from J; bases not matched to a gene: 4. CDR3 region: CASSVDGGAPDTQYF. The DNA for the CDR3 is TGTGCCAGCAGCGTAGACGGGGGGGCCCCAGATACGCAGTATTTT.

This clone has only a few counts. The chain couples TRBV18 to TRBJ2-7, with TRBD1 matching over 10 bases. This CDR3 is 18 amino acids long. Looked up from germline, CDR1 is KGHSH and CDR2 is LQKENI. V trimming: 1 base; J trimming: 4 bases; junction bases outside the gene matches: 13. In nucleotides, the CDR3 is TGTGCCAGCTCACCACGACAGGGGGCTCGGATTGCGGAATACGAGCAGTACTTC. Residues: CASSPRQGARIAEYEQYF.

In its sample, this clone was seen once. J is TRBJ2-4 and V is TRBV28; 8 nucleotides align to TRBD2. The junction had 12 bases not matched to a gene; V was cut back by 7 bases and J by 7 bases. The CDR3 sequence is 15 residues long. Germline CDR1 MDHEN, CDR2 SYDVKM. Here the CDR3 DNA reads TGTGCCAGCACCGACTCCGGGACTAGGAGGAACATTCAGTACTTC. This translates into CASTDSGTRRNIQYF.

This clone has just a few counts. CDR3 region: CASSDGDTDTQYF. The CDR3 DNA is TGTGCCAGCAGTGACGGGGACACAGATACGCAGTATTTT. The chain employs TRBV6-4 and TRBJ2-3; no reliable D call. V gave up 2 bases and J gave up 2 bases, with 5 bases separating them. The germline V gene has CDR1 MRHNA and CDR2 SNTAGT. The length of the CDR3 is 13 residues.

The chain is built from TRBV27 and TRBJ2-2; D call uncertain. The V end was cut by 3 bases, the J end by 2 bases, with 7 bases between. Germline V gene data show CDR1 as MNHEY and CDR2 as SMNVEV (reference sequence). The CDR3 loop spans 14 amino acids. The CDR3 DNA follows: TGTGCCAGCAGTTTTTGGATAAACACCGGGGAGCTGTTTTTT. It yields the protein CASSFWINTGELFF.

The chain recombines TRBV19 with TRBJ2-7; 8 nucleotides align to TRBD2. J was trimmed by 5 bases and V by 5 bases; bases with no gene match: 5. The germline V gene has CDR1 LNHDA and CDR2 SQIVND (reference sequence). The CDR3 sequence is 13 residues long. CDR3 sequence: CASSLKREHEQYF. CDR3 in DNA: TGTGCCAGTAGTTTGAAGCGGGAGCACGAGCAGTACTTC.

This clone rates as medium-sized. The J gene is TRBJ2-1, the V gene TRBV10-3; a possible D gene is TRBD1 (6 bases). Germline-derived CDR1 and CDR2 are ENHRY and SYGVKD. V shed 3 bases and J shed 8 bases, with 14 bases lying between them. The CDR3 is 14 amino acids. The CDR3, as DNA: TGTGCCATCAGTGATAAAGGGCAGGGGTATGAGCAGTTCTTC. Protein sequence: CAISDKGQGYEQFF.

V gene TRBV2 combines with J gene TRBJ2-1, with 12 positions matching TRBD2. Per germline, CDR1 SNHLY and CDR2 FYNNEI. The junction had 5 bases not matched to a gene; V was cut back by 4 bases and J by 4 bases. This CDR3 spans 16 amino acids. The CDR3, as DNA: TGTGCCAGCAGTGCGGCTAGCGGGGGGGCATACAATGAGCAGTTCTTC. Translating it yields CASSAASGGAYNEQFF.

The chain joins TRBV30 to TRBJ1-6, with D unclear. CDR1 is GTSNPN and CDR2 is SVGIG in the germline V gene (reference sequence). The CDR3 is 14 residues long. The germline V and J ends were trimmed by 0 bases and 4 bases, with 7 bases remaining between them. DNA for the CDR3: TGTGCCTGGAGTGTCGGGCAGTATAATTCACCCCTCCACTTT. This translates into CAWSVGQYNSPLHF.

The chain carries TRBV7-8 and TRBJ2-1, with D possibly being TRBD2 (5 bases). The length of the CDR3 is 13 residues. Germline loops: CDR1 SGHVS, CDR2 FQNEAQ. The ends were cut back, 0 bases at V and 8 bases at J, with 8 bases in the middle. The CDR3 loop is CASSLASAYEQFF. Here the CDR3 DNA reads TGTGCCAGCAGCTTAGCTAGCGCTTATGAGCAGTTCTTC.

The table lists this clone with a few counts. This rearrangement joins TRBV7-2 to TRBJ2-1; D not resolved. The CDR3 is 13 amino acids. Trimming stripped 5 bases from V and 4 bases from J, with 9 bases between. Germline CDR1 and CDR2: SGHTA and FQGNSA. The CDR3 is CASSGQRYNEQFF. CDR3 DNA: TGTGCCAGCAGCGGTCAAAGGTACAATGAGCAGTTCTTC.